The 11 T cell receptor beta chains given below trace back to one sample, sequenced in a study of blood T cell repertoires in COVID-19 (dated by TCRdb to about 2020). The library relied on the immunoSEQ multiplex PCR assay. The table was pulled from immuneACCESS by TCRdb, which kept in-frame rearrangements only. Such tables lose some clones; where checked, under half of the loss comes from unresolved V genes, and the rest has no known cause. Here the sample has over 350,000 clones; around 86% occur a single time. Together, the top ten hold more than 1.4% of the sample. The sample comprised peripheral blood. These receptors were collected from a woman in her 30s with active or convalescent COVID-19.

The CDR3 DNA reads as TGCGCCAGCAGCGCGGGACAGGGCACAGATACGCAGTATTTT. Protein sequence: CASSAGQGTDTQYF. The genes are TRBV5-1 and TRBJ2-3, with 8 bases lining up with TRBD1. CDR1 and CDR2 from the germline V gene are SGHRS and YFSETQ. The V gene end was trimmed by 4 bases and the J gene end by 1 base; junction bases not matched to a gene: 2. This CDR3 spans 14 amino acids.

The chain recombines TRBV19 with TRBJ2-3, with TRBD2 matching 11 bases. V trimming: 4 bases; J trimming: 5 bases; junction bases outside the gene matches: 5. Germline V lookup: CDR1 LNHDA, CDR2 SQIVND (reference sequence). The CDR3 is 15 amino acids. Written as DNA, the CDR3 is TGTGCCAGTAGTACCTTAGCGGGGGGGATAGATACGCAGTATTTT. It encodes CASSTLAGGIDTQYF.

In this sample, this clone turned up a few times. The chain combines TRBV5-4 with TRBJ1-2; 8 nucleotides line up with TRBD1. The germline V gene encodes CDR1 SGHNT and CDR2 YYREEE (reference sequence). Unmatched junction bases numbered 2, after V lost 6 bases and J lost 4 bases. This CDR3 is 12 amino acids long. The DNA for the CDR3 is TGTGCCAGCAACGGACAGGGCTATGGCTACACCTTC. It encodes CASNGQGYGYTF.

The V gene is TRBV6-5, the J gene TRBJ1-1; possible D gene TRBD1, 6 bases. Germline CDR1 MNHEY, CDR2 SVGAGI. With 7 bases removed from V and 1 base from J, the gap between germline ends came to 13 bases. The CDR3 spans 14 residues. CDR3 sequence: CASIVRGANTEAFF. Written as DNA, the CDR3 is TGTGCCAGCATTGTACGGGGGGCGAACACTGAAGCTTTCTTT.

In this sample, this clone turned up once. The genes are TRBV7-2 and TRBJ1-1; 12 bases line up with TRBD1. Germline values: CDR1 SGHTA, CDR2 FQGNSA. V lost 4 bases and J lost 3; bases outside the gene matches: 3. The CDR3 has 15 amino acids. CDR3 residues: CASSWDRGRDTEAFF. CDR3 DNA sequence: TGTGCCAGCAGCTGGGACAGGGGGCGAGACACTGAAGCTTTCTTT.

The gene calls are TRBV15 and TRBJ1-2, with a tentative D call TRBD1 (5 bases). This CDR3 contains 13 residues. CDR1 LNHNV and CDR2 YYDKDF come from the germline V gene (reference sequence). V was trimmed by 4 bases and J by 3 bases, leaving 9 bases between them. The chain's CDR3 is CATSTLQDYGYTF. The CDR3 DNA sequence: TGTGCCACCAGCACTTTACAGGACTATGGCTACACCTTC.

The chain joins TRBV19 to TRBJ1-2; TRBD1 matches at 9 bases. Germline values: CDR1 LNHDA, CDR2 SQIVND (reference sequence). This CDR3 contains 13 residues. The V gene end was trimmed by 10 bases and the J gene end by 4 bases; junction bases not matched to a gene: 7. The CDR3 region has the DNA TGTGCCATTGGGACAGGGTTGGGCTATGGCTACACCTTC. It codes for CAIGTGLGYGYTF.

CDR3 nucleotide sequence: TGTGCCAGTAGTGGACAGGGCGGCTACAATGAGCAGTTCTTC. Protein: CASSGQGGYNEQFF. The J gene is TRBJ2-1, the V gene TRBV19; 8 positions agree with TRBD1. CDR3 length equals 14 residues. V was pared by 5 bases and J by 3 bases, with 3 bases of the junction left unmatched. The germline V gene has CDR1 LNHDA and CDR2 SQIVND (reference sequence).

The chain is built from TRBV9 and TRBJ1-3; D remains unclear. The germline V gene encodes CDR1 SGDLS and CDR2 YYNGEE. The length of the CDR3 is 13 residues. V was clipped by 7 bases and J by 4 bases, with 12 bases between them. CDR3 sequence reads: CASESLEGNTIYF. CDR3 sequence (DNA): TGTGCCAGCGAGAGCCTCGAAGGAAACACCATATATTTT.

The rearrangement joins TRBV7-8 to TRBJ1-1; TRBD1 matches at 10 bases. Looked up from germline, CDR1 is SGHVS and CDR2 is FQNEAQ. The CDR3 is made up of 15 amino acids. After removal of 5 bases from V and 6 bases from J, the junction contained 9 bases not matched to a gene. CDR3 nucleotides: TGTGCCAGCAGCATACTGACAGGGGGCTTCGCTGAAGCTTTCTTT. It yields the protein CASSILTGGFAEAFF.

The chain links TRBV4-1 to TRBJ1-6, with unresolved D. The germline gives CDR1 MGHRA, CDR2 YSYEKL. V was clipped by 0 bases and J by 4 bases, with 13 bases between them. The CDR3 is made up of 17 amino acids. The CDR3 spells CASSQELHPRYNSPLHF. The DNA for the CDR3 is TGCGCCAGCAGCCAAGAGCTGCATCCGAGATATAATTCACCCCTCCACTTT.